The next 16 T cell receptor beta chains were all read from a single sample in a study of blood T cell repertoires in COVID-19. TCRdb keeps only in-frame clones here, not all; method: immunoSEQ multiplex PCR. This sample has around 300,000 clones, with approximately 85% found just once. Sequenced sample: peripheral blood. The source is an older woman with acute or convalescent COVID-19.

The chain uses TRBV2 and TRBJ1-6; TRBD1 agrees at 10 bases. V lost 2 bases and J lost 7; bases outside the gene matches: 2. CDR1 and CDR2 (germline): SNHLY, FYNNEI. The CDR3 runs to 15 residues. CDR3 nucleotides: TGTGCCAGCAGTGAATTGGGACAGGGGAATTCACCCCTCCACTTT. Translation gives CASSELGQGNSPLHF.

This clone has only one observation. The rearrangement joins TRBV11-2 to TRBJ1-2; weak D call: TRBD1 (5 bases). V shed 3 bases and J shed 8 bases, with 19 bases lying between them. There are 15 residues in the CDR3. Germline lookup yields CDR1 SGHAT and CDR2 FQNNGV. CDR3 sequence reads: CASSLAGEASMGYTF. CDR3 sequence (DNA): TGTGCCAGCAGCTTGGCGGGGGAAGCATCTATGGGCTACACCTTC.

The CDR3 reads CASSLMVASYGYTF. The CDR3 DNA reads TGTGCCAGCAGTTTAATGGTCGCCAGCTATGGCTACACCTTC. The chain uses TRBV28 and TRBJ1-2, with D unclear. The CDR3 covers 14 residues. CDR1 is MDHEN, CDR2 SYDVKM, per germline. V was trimmed by 2 bases and J by 4 bases, leaving 11 bases between them.

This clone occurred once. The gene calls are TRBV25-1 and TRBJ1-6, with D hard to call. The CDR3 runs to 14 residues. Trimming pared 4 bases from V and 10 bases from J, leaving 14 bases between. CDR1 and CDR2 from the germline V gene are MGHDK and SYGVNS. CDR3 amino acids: CASSGMELLSPLHF. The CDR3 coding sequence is TGTGCCAGCAGTGGGATGGAGTTGCTGTCACCCCTCCACTTT. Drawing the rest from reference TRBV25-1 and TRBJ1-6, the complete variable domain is EADIYQTPRYLVIGTGKKITLECSQTMGHDKMYWYQQDPGMELHLIHYSYGVNSTEKGDLSSESTVSRIRTEHFPLTLESARPSHTSQYLCASSGMELLSPLHFGNGTRLTVT.

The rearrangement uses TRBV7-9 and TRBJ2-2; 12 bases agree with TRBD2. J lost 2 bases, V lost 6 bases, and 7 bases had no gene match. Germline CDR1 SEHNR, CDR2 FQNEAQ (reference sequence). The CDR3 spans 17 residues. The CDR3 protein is CASRPGLAGKNTGELFF. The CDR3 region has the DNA TGTGCCAGCAGGCCTGGACTAGCGGGAAAAAACACCGGGGAGCTGTTTTTT.

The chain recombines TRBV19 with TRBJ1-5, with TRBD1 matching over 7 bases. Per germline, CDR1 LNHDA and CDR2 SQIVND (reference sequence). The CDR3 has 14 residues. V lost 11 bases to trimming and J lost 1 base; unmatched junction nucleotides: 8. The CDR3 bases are TGTGCCCATTACGACAGGGCGAGCAATCAGCCCCAGCATTTT. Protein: CAHYDRASNQPQHF.

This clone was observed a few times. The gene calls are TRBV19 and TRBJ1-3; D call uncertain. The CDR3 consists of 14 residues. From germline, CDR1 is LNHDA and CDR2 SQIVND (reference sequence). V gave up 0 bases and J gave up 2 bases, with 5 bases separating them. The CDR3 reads CASSIEITGNTIYF. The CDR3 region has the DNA TGTGCCAGTAGTATAGAAATAACTGGAAACACCATATATTTT.

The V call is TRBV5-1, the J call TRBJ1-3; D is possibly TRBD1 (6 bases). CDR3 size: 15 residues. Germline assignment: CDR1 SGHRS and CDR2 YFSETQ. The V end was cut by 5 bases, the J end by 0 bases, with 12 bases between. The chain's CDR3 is CASSPGETSGNTIYF. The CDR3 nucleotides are TGCGCCAGCAGTCCAGGGGAGACCTCTGGAAACACCATATATTTT.

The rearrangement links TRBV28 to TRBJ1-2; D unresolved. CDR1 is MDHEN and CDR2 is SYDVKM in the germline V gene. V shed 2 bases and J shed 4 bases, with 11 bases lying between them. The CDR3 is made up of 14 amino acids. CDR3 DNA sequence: TGTGCCAGCAGTTTAAGCCCCGAGGTCTATGGCTACACCTTC. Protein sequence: CASSLSPEVYGYTF.

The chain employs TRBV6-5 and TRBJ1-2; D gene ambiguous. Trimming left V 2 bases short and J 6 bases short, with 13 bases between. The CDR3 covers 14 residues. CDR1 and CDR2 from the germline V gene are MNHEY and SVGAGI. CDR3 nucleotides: TGTGCCAGCAGTTACCAGCGCCGGGGAGATGGCTACACCTTC. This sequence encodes CASSYQRRGDGYTF.

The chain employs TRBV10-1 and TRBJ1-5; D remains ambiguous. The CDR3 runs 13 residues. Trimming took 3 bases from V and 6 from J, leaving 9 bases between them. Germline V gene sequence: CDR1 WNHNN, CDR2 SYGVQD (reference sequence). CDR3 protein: CASSEARFQPQHF. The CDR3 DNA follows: TGCGCCAGCAGTGAAGCCAGGTTTCAGCCCCAGCATTTT.

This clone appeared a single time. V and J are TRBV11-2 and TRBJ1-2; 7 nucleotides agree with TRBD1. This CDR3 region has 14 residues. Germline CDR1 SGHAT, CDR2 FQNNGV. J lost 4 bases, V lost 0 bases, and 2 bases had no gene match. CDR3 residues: CASSLDWTGYGYTF. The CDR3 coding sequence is TGTGCCAGCAGCTTAGATTGGACAGGCTATGGCTACACCTTC. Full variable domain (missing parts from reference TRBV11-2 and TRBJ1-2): EAGVAQSPRYKIIEKRQSVAFWCNPISGHATLYWYQQILGQGPKLLIQFQNNGVVDDSQLPKDRFSAERLKGVDSTLKIQPAKLEDSAVYLCASSLDWTGYGYTFGSGTRLTVV.

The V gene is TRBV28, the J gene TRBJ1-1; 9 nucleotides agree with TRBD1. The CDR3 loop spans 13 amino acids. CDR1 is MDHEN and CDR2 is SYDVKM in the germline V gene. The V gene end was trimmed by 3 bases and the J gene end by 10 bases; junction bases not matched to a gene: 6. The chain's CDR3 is CASSFNRGRGAFF. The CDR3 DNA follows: TGTGCCAGCAGTTTCAACAGGGGGCGGGGAGCTTTCTTT. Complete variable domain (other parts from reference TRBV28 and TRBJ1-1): DVKVTQSSRYLVKRTGEKVFLECVQDMDHENMFWYRQDPGLGLRLIYFSYDVKMKEKGDIPEGYSVSREKKERFSLILESASTNQTSMYLCASSFNRGRGAFFGQGTRLTVV.

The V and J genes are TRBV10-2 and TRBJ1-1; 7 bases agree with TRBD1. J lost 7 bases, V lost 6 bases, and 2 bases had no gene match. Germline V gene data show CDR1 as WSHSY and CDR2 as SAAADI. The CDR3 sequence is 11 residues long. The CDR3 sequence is CASRDRLEAFF. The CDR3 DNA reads TGCGCCAGCAGGGACAGGCTTGAAGCTTTCTTT.

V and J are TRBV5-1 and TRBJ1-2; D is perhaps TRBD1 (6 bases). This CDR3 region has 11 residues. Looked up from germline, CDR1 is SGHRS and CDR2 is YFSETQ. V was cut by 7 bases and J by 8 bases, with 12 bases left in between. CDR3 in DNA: TGCGCCAGCGGCGAGGGGACAGGCTACACCTTC. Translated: CASGEGTGYTF.

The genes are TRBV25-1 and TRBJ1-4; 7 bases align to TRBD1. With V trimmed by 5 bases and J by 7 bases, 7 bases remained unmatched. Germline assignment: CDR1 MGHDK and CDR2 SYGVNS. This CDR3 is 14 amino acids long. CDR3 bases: TGTGCCAGCAGTCTACAGGGGATAGGTGAAAAACTGTTTTTT. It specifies CASSLQGIGEKLFF.